This T cell receptor beta chain was captured by sequencing in a study of T cells in women clearing cervical HPV infection. This table comes from immunoSEQ multiplex PCR, and its TCRdb copy is limited to in-frame clones, with some not included. The clone table shows 45,000 to 50,000 clones, with the ten largest holding 35% to 45%. With 2 bases removed from V and 5 bases from J, the gap between germline ends came to 15 bases. This CDR3 has 15 amino acids. About this clone itself: Its target is not known. The CDR3 end is not reached by the read, which stops 3 residues before it; the germline J gene fills it in.

Broader study findings: TRBV6-7 abundance was lower in cases than controls (roughly 0.12% versus 0.15%).

The sequencing input was blood buffy coat. The TCR originated in a woman between 18 and 70 years old with a cervical HPV16 infection that either progressed to CIN3+ or cleared (not recorded which). This rearrangement joins TRBV23-1 to TRBJ1-1; a weak D match, TRBD1 (5 bases). Being an ORF, TRBV23-1 has a function that is uncertain. The CDR3 loop is CASSQPPKGSTEAFF. The covered CDR3 bases are TGCGCCAGCAGTCAACCTCCAAAGGGGAGTACTGAA.